A selection of T cell receptor beta chains follows, all from one sample in a study of T cell responses to AZD1222 COVID-19 vaccine. Sequenced by immunoSEQ multiplex PCR; TCRdb stores in-frame clones only, minus some. The sample shows approximately 80,000 clones, around 90% of them seen only once. The sequencing here drew on peripheral blood, taken on day 0 of MenACWY control vaccination. The receptor source for this set is an adult in good health. CDR3s include the opening cysteine and the closing phenylalanine or tryptophan. Each record gives: J gene, clone size, V gene, D gene, CDR3 protein, CDR3 DNA. A D gene is named only where the DNA matches it firmly. A row's size may be missing; if present it is once, few, many or a size class.

>TRBJ1-1|-|TRBV6-5|-
CASSPRQVTNTEAFF
TGTGCCAGCAGCCCGAGACAGGTAACGAACACTGAAGCTTTCTTT
>TRBJ2-2|-|TRBV19|-
CASSLGKGRLRAGELFF
TGTGCCAGTAGCCTCGGGAAGGGACGATTGCGGGCCGGGGAGCTGTTTTTT
>TRBJ2-2|-|TRBV4-3|-
CASSQGAVATGELFF
TGCGCCAGCAGCCAAGGGGCCGTGGCCACCGGGGAGCTGTTTTTT
>TRBJ1-6|-|TRBV24-1|-
CAKRARGFNSPLHF
TGTGCCAAGCGGGCCAGGGGTTTCAATTCACCCCTCCACTTT
>TRBJ1-6|-|TRBV2|-
CASKDGGASLDSPLHF
TGTGCCAGCAAGGATGGGGGGGCGAGTCTTGATTCACCCCTCCACTTT
>TRBJ1-2|few|TRBV7-2|-
CASSLAGNYGYTF
TGTGCCAGCAGCTTAGCGGGGAACTATGGCTACACCTTC
>TRBJ2-3|-|TRBV7-3|-
CASITREGDLW
TGTGCCAGCATCACTAGAGAGGGGGACCTGTGG
>TRBJ2-5|-|TRBV7-2|TRBD2
CASSLGLAWETQYF
TGTGCCAGCAGCTTAGGACTAGCATGGGAGACCCAGTACTTC
>TRBJ1-6|-|TRBV6-1|-
CASSEETTSYNSPLHF
TGTGCCAGCAGTGAGGAGACTACGTCCTATAATTCACCCCTCCACTTT
>TRBJ1-5|-|TRBV28|TRBD1
CASSSPQGPSQPQHF
TGTGCCAGCTCCTCTCCACAGGGGCCCAGTCAGCCCCAGCATTTT
>TRBJ2-7|-|TRBV6-1|-
CASSDGHPRDYEQYF
TGTGCCAGCAGTGATGGCCACCCCCGAGACTACGAGCAGTACTTC
>TRBJ1-2|once|TRBV11-2|TRBD1
CASSLAGTGFLYGYTF
TGTGCCAGCAGCTTAGCTGGGACAGGGTTCTTGTATGGCTACACCTTC
>TRBJ2-4|-|TRBV9|-
CASFLWGHRVRIAKNIQYF
TGTGCAAGCTTCCTCTGGGGGCACAGGGTTCGAATAGCCAAAAACATTCAGTACTTC
>TRBJ2-1|once|TRBV6-5|-
CASSYDHSYNEQFF
TGTGCCAGCAGTTACGACCACTCCTACAATGAGCAGTTCTTC
>TRBJ2-3|-|TRBV11-3|-
CASSPSAGTDTQYF
TGTGCCAGCAGCCCTTCCGCTGGCACAGATACGCAGTATTTT
>TRBJ2-7|-|TRBV5-1|-
CASSPPDSYEQYF
TGCGCCAGCAGCCCCCCGGACAGCTACGAGCAGTACTTC
>TRBJ1-2|-|TRBV19|-
CASSTGVQYGYTF
TGTGCCAGTAGTACAGGGGTCCAATATGGCTACACCTTC
>TRBJ2-1|-|TRBV11-3|TRBD1
CASSTNRGRNEQFF
TGTGCCAGCAGCACAAACAGGGGGCGGAATGAGCAGTTCTTC
>TRBJ2-3|-|TRBV2|-
CASRVTDTQYF
TGTGCCAGCAGGGTCACAGATACGCAGTATTTT
>TRBJ2-5|-|TRBV6-2/TRBV6-3|-
CASSYSRFETQYF
TGTGCCAGCAGTTACTCCAGGTTTGAGACCCAGTACTTC
>TRBJ1-1|-|TRBV4-1|-
CASSEPTGNTEAFF
TGCGCCAGCAGCGAGCCGACAGGTAACACTGAAGCTTTCTTT
>TRBJ2-3|-|TRBV19|TRBD1
CASNAGTGAPRDTQYF
TGTGCCAGTAATGCCGGGACAGGGGCTCCCCGGGATACGCAGTATTTT
>TRBJ2-1|-|TRBV4-1|-
CASSQENNEQFF
TGCGCCAGCAGCCAGGAAAATAATGAGCAGTTCTTC
>TRBJ2-2|-|TRBV7-7|-
CASSSGRTTQGTGELFF
TGTGCTAGCAGCTCGGGGCGGACTACTCAAGGAACCGGGGAGCTGTTTTTT
>TRBJ1-2|-|TRBV27|-
CASSFGRGYGYTF
TGTGCCAGCAGTTTCGGACGGGGCTATGGCTACACCTTC
>TRBJ1-2|-|TRBV5-4|-
CASSLGTLEVYGYTF
TGTGCCAGCAGCCTCGGGACTCTTGAAGTCTATGGCTACACCTTC
>TRBJ1-1|-|TRBV6-5|-
CASSYTGHMNTEAFF
TGTGCCAGCAGTTACACGGGACACATGAACACTGAAGCTTTCTTT
>TRBJ1-2|once|TRBV27|-
CASSRGVLNYGYTF
TGTGCCAGCAGTCGAGGGGTGTTGAACTATGGCTACACCTTC
>TRBJ1-6|-|TRBV13|-
CASSPGWQGGSPLHF
TGTGCCAGCAGCCCGGGGTGGCAGGGTGGCTCACCCCTCCACTTT
>TRBJ1-2|once|TRBV7-2|-
CASSPGTSGGGYTF
TGTGCCAGCAGCCCTGGGACATCCGGCGGGGGCTACACCTTC
>TRBJ1-2|-|TRBV30|-
CAWNVGVHGYTF
TGTGCCTGGAACGTAGGAGTCCATGGCTACACCTTC
>TRBJ2-3|-|TRBV19|-
CASSIGGGALTDTQYF
TGTGCCAGTAGTATAGGAGGGGGAGCTCTCACAGATACGCAGTATTTT
>TRBJ2-1|-|TRBV27|TRBD2
CASRTAPAGGAYNEQFF
TGTGCCAGCAGAACAGCTCCAGCGGGGGGTGCGTACAATGAGCAGTTCTTC
>TRBJ2-3|-|TRBV6-1|-
CASSEGTAGTQYF
TGTGCCAGCAGTGAAGGCACGGCCGGCACGCAGTATTTT
>TRBJ1-4|-|TRBV25-1|TRBD1
CASSELGQGISNEKLFF
TGTGCCAGCAGTGAACTGGGACAGGGGATATCTAATGAAAAACTGTTTTTT
>TRBJ1-2|-|TRBV18|-
CASSPRRGYGYTF
TGTGCCAGCTCACCAAGGAGGGGATACGGCTACACCTTC
>TRBJ1-1|-|TRBV7-9|-
CASSFSRGRGTEAFF
TGTGCCAGCAGCTTTTCTAGGGGACGGGGCACTGAAGCTTTCTTT
>TRBJ1-2|-|TRBV4-3|-
CASSQDRGAGESGYTF
TGCGCCAGCAGCCAAGATCGAGGGGCGGGTGAGAGTGGCTACACCTTC
>TRBJ1-2|once|TRBV30|-
CAWSPTEGGLKGYGYTF
TGTGCCTGGAGTCCCACGGAGGGGGGGTTGAAGGGCTATGGCTACACCTTC
>TRBJ1-4|-|TRBV28|-
CASSLGAQREKLFF
TGTGCCAGCAGTTTAGGAGCACAGAGGGAAAAACTGTTTTTT
>TRBJ2-3|-|TRBV3-1/TRBV3-2|-
CASSLVGQPVDTQYF
TGTGCCAGCAGCCTGGTGGGACAACCGGTAGATACGCAGTATTTT
>TRBJ2-5|few|TRBV30|-
CAWSVRRGYQETQYF
TGTGCCTGGAGTGTACGGCGGGGCTACCAAGAGACCCAGTACTTC
>TRBJ2-1|-|TRBV11-2|TRBD2
CASSAVPGGVTYNEQFF
TGTGCCAGCAGCGCAGTCCCGGGGGGGGTGACCTACAATGAGCAGTTCTTC
>TRBJ1-5|-|TRBV21-1|-
CASSPQGCGNQPQHF
TGTGCCAGCTCCCCCCAGGGGTGTGGCAATCAGCCCCAGCATTTT
>TRBJ2-7|-|TRBV11-3|TRBD1
CASSFRVTGGYEQYF
TGTGCCAGCAGCTTCCGGGTGACAGGGGGCTACGAGCAGTACTTC
>TRBJ1-1|-|TRBV3-1/TRBV3-2|TRBD1
CASSQFPGQVKNTEAFF
TGTGCCAGCAGCCAATTTCCTGGACAGGTCAAGAACACTGAAGCTTTCTTT
>TRBJ2-7|-|TRBV6-1|-
CASSEGTRSGYEQYF
TGTGCCAGCAGTGAAGGTACGAGGTCTGGTTACGAGCAGTACTTC
>TRBJ1-2|-|TRBV14|-
CASSPASGRTYGYTF
TGTGCCAGCAGCCCAGCCTCCGGGAGGACCTATGGCTACACCTTC
>TRBJ1-3|few|TRBV7-2|-
CASSPPSGSGNTIYF
TGTGCCAGCAGCCCGCCCAGTGGCTCTGGAAACACCATATATTTT
>TRBJ1-1|-|TRBV7-8|-
CASSRTNTEAFF
TGTGCCAGCAGCAGGACGAACACTGAAGCTTTCTTT